This T cell receptor (beta chain) was recorded in a study of shared clonotypes between healthy human individuals. Study context: With ages of 18 to 49, the donors were a couple of women and three men. Every donor yielded three CD4 naive, three CD4 memory, two CD8 naive and one CD8 memory plate.

Concerning this clone itself: Its antigen remains unidentified.

TCRdb's copy holds only in-frame clones and misses some; the assay was immunoSEQ multiplex PCR. This sample has about 2 million clones, with approximately 95% found just once. In the CD4+ fraction, cells were divided into CD45RA+ naive and CD45RA-negative memory subsets. CDR3 length: 15 residues. The J segment lost 6 bases and the V segment lost 6 bases, leaving 6 bases of the junction unmatched. Germline V CDR1 and CDR2: MNHNS, SASEGT. General observations from the study: Sampling was confined to blood; repertoires within tissues likely differ.

The origin of this receptor is a young man in good health. Specimen: naive CD4+ T cells sorted from blood. Subset noted: CD45RA+ positively selected. V usage is TRBV6-1 and J usage is TRBJ2-3, with TRBD2 matching over 13 bases. CDR3 sequence reads: CASRGLAGARDTQYF. The CDR3 DNA follows: TGTGCCAGCAGAGGACTAGCGGGAGCTCGGGATACGCAGTATTTT.